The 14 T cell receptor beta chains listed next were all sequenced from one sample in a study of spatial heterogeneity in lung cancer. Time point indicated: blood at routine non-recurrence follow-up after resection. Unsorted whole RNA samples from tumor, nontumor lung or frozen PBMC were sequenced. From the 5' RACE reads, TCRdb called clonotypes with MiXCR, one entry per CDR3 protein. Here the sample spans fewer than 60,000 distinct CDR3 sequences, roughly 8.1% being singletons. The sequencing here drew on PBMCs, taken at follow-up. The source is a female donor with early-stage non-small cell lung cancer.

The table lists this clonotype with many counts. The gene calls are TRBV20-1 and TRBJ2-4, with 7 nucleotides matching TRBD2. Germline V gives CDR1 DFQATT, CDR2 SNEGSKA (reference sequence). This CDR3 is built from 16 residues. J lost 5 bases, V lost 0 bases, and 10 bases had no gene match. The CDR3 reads CSARDTSSGRQNIQYF. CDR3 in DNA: TGCAGTGCTAGAGATACCTCTAGCGGCCGACAAAACATTCAGTACTTC.

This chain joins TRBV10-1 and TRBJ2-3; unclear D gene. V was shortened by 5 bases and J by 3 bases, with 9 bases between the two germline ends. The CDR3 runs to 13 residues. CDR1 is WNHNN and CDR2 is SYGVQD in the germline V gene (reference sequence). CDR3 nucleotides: TGCGCCAGCAGTCTCCTTTATACAGATACGCAGTATTTT. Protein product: CASSLLYTDTQYF.

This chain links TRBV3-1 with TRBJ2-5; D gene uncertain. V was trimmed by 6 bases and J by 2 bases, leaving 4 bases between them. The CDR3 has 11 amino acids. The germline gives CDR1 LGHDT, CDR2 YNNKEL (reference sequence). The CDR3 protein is CASRQQETQYF. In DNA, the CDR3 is TGTGCCAGCAGACAACAAGAGACCCAGTACTTC.

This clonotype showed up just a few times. The CDR3 DNA follows: TGCGCCAGCAGCCAAGGGGGACTTGAAAAACTGTTTTTT. It specifies CASSQGGLEKLFF. The chain combines TRBV4-1 with TRBJ1-4; TRBD1 might be the D (5 bases). Trimming removed 1 base from V and 7 bases from J, with 7 bases in between. CDR1 is MGHRA, CDR2 YSYEKL, per germline. The CDR3 length is 13 residues.

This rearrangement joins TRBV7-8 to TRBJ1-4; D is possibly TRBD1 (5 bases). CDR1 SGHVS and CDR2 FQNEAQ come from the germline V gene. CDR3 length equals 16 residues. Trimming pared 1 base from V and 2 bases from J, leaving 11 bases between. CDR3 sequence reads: CASSLELGTTNEKLFF. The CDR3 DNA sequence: TGTGCCAGCAGCTTAGAGCTAGGGACCACTAATGAAAAACTGTTTTTT. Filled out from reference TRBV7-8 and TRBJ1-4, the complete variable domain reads GAGVSQSPRYKVAKRGQDVALRCDPISGHVSLFWYQQALGQGPEFLTYFQNEAQLDKSGLPSDRFFAERPEGSVSTLKIQRTQQEDSAVYLCASSLELGTTNEKLFFGSGTQLSVL.

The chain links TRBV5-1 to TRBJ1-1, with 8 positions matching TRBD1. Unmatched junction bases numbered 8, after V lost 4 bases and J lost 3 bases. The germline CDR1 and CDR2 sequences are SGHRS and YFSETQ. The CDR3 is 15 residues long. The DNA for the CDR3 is TGCGCCAGCAGCAGGACAGGGTCGGGGGACACTGAAGCTTTCTTT. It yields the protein CASSRTGSGDTEAFF.

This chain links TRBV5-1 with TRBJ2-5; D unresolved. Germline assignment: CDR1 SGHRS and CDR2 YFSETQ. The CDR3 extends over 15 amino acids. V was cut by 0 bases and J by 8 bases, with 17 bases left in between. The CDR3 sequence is CASSLEPNLADTQYF. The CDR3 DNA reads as TGCGCCAGCAGCTTGGAACCAAACCTTGCAGATACCCAGTACTTC.

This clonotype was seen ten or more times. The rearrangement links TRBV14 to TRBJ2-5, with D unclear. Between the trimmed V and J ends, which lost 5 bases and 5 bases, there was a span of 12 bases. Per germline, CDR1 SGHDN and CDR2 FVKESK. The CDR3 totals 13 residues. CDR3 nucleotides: TGTGCCAGCAGCAAGACCCTTGTGGAGACCCAGTACTTC. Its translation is CASSKTLVETQYF.

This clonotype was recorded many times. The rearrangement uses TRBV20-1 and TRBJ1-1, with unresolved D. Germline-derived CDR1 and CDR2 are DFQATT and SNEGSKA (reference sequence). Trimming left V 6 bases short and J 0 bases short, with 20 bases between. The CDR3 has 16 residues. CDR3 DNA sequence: TGCAGTGCCCGGAGGGAGATGGGGTTTATGAACACTGAAGCTTTCTTT. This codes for CSARREMGFMNTEAFF.

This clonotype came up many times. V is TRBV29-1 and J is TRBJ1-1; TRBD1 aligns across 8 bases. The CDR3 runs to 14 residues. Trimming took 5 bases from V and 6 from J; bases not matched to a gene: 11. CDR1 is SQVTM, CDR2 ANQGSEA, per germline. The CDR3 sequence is CSVSPGGKGAEAFF. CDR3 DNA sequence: TGCAGCGTTTCTCCAGGGGGCAAGGGGGCTGAAGCTTTCTTT.

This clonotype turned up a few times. Here the CDR3 reads CSASGAEATNEKLFF. The CDR3 DNA reads as TGCAGTGCTAGTGGGGCAGAAGCAACTAATGAAAAACTGTTTTTT. This chain links TRBV20-1 with TRBJ1-4; D possibly corresponds to TRBD1 (5 bases). Between the trimmed V and J ends, which lost 3 bases and 0 bases, there was a span of 11 bases. Germline V gene lookup returns CDR1 DFQATT and CDR2 SNEGSKA (reference sequence). The CDR3 extends over 15 amino acids.

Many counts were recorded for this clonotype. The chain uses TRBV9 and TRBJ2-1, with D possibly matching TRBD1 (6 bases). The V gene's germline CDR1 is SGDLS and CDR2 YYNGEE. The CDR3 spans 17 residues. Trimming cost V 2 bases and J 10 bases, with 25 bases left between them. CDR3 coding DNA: TGTGCCAGCAGCGTGGGTATGGGGCAGGGGTTCGTCAGGGAGCAGTTCTTC. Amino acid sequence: CASSVGMGQGFVREQFF.

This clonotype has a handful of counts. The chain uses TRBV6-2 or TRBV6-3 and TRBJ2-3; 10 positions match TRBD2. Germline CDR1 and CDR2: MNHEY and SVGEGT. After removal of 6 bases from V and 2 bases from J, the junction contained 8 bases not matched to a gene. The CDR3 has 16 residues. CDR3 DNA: TGTGCCAGCAGCGACGGAGCGGGGGGGGCCACAGATACGCAGTATTTT. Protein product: CASSDGAGGATDTQYF.

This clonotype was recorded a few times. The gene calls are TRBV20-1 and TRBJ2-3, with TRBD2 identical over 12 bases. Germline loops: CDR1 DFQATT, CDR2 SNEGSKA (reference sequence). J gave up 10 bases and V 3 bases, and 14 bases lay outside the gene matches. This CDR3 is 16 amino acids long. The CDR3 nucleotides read TGCAGTGCTAGCCCTCTCTCTAGCGGGGGGGGCCCCGCGCAGTATTTT. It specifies CSASPLSSGGGPAQYF.